This T cell receptor (beta chain) was recorded in a study of read filtering for tumor transcriptome and immune sequencing. Study context: The cohort had about 16 men and under 15 women aged about 47 to 80, mean about 70 years. Points from the study as a whole: Sorted CD138-negative bone marrow cells were not purified T cells.

From approximately 400 ng of RNA, a library with molecular barcoded alpha/delta and beta/gamma adaptors was made. TCRdb called the reads again in MiXCR, with one record for every CDR3 protein. Among 9,000 to 9,500 distinct CDR3 sequences listed, approximately 15% were seen once. This clonotype was observed many times. Its antigen remains unknown. CDR1 and CDR2 (germline): SGHNT, YENEEA. The CDR3 totals 14 residues. V shed 6 bases and J shed 5 bases, with 16 bases lying between them. The chain uses TRBV11-3 and TRBJ2-5; a possible D gene is TRBD1 (6 bases). The source material was a population of CD138-negative cells sorted from bone marrow. The source of this sequence is a donor aged 40 or over with multiple myeloma. The CDR3, as DNA: TGTGCCAGCAGTCAGGGGTTTGCTTTGGAGACCCAGTACTTC. It encodes CASSQGFALETQYF.